The TCR beta chain described here comes from a study of graft-versus-host responses after intestinal transplantation. Repertoires were generated with immunoSEQ multiplex PCR, while TCRdb's copy carries only in-frame clones and drops some. This table has about 93,000 clones, about 93% appearing once. Comment on this clone: Its antigen is unidentified.

This clonotype was sampled from a human donor who received an intestinal transplant. The source material was unstimulated CD8+ T cells sorted from spleen or lymph node cells, sampled before intestinal transplant.

The CDR3, as DNA: TGTGCCAGCAGCGTAGGGGCCGGCTACACCTTC. Residues: CASSVGAGYTF. The gene calls are TRBV9 and TRBJ1-2, with D unclear. Germline values: CDR1 SGDLS, CDR2 YYNGEE. The CDR3 consists of 11 residues. Trimming took off 0 bases at V and 8 bases at J, with 5 bases between the two ends.